A selection of T cell receptor beta chains follows, all from one sample in a study of blood T cell repertoires in COVID-19. Method: immunoSEQ multiplex PCR; TCRdb's copy keeps in-frame clones and lacks some. The table has approximately 100,000 clones, approximately 90% seen once. Material: peripheral blood. Receptor source: a human donor with COVID-19, enrolled during active disease. The donor label of this sample is uncertain. Both conserved end residues are part of each CDR3. The order of the fields is J gene, clone size, D gene, V gene, CDR3 length, CDR3 protein, CDR3 DNA. A D gene is named only where the DNA matches it firmly. For some rows the clone size is stated as once, few or many, or as a class when expanded; others skip it.

>TRBJ2-1|.|TRBD1|TRBV5-5|14
CASSGGTGLSGQFF
TGTGCCAGCAGCGGGGGGACAGGGCTTTCGGGGCAGTTCTTC
>TRBJ2-3|.|TRBD2|TRBV30|16
CAWTPGLAGEFDTQYF
TGTGCCTGGACCCCTGGGCTAGCGGGAGAATTTGATACGCAGTATTTT
>TRBJ2-1|.|.|TRBV19|15
CASAQIQGFYNEQFF
TGTGCCTCCGCACAGATACAGGGTTTCTACAATGAGCAGTTCTTC
>TRBJ2-1|.|.|TRBV20-1|11
CSAPGWNEQFF
TGCAGTGCCCCGGGGTGGAATGAGCAGTTCTTC
>TRBJ1-3|.|.|TRBV10-3|17
CAISESTDSYSGNTIYF
TGTGCCATCAGTGAGTCGACAGACTCTTACTCTGGAAACACCATATATTTT
>TRBJ2-7|.|TRBD2|TRBV29-1|15
CSVESGLAESYEQYF
TGCAGCGTTGAATCGGGACTAGCGGAGTCCTACGAGCAGTACTTC
>TRBJ2-7|.|TRBD2|TRBV28|16
CASSFSLAGLSYEQYF
TGTGCCAGCAGTTTTAGTCTAGCGGGTCTCTCCTACGAGCAGTACTTC
>TRBJ1-1|.|.|TRBV27|12
CASTSGGTEAFF
TGTGCCAGCACCTCGGGAGGGACTGAAGCTTTCTTT
>TRBJ1-4|.|TRBD1|TRBV12-3/TRBV12-4|13
CASSSRGEEKLFF
TGTGCCAGCAGTTCCAGGGGGGAAGAAAAACTGTTTTTT
>TRBJ1-1|few|.|TRBV6-6|15
CASRWESGIDTEAFF
TGTGCCAGCAGATGGGAGTCGGGGATCGACACTGAAGCTTTCTTT
>TRBJ1-3|.|.|TRBV5-6|15
CASSYRQPSGNTIYF
TGTGCCAGCAGCTATAGACAGCCTTCTGGAAACACCATATATTTT
>TRBJ2-1|.|TRBD2|TRBV18|15
CASSPPGLAGNEQFF
TGTGCCAGCTCACCACCGGGACTAGCGGGAAATGAGCAGTTCTTC
>TRBJ2-1|.|.|TRBV9|15
CASSVTALKYNEQFF
TGTGCCAGCAGCGTGACAGCCTTAAAATACAATGAGCAGTTCTTC
>TRBJ1-1|.|.|TRBV2|14
CASTLGFGGTEAFF
TGTGCCAGCACCTTGGGCTTCGGGGGCACTGAAGCTTTCTTT
>TRBJ2-7|.|.|TRBV30|12
CAWRSSAHEQYF
TGTGCCTGGAGGAGTAGCGCCCACGAGCAGTACTTC
>TRBJ2-3|medium-sized|.|TRBV5-6|13
CASSSDSPDTQYF
TGTGCCAGCAGCTCAGACTCGCCAGATACGCAGTATTTT
>TRBJ1-3|.|.|TRBV11-3|20
CASSLGDISTAIISGNTIYF
TGTGCCAGCAGCTTAGGAGATATTTCGACAGCCATTATCTCTGGAAACACCATATATTTT
>TRBJ1-4|.|.|TRBV2|13
CASSGQNNEKLFF
TGTGCCAGCAGTGGGCAGAATAATGAAAAACTGTTTTTT
>TRBJ1-1|.|.|TRBV9|13
CASSPPVDTEAFF
TGTGCCAGCAGCCCCCCGGTCGACACTGAAGCTTTCTTT
>TRBJ2-7|.|TRBD1|TRBV18|16
CASSPAGTARNYEQYF
TGTGCCAGCTCACCGGCCGGGACAGCCCGGAATTACGAGCAGTACTTC
>TRBJ1-2|.|.|TRBV18|13
CASSPNTGYGYTF
TGTGCCAGCTCACCAAACACAGGGTACGGCTACACCTTC
>TRBJ1-2|once|TRBD1|TRBV4-1|16
CASSRGQGAPDSGYTF
TGCGCCAGCAGCCGGGGACAGGGGGCGCCGGACAGCGGCTACACCTTC
>TRBJ1-6|.|.|TRBV27|18
CASSTTPPRRVYNSPLHF
TGTGCCAGCAGCACTACCCCCCCGAGGAGGGTTTATAATTCACCCCTCCACTTT
>TRBJ2-5|once|.|TRBV5-1|14
CASARQDIRETQYF
TGCGCCAGCGCCCGACAGGATATCCGAGAGACCCAGTACTTC
>TRBJ1-1|.|TRBD1|TRBV13|16
CASIIGQGARGTEAFF
TGTGCCAGCATCATCGGACAGGGGGCTCGGGGCACTGAAGCTTTCTTT
>TRBJ2-2|.|.|TRBV24-1|15
CATSDWGVRNGELFF
TGTGCCACCAGTGATTGGGGGGTACGAAACGGGGAGCTGTTTTTT
>TRBJ1-4|.|TRBD1|TRBV19|16
CASSMGTAATNEKLFF
TGTGCCAGTAGTATGGGGACAGCTGCAACTAATGAAAAACTGTTTTTT
>TRBJ2-3|.|TRBD2|TRBV19|18
CASSIDLYRGSRIDTQYF
TGTGCCAGTAGTATAGATCTATACCGCGGGAGTAGGATAGATACGCAGTATTTT
>TRBJ1-4|.|.|TRBV29-1|12
CSVGGPNEKLFF
TGCAGCGTGGGGGGGCCTAATGAAAAACTGTTTTTT
>TRBJ2-2|.|.|TRBV5-6|17
CASSLGGPWANTGELFF
TGTGCCAGCAGCTTGGGGGGGCCGTGGGCGAACACCGGGGAGCTGTTTTTT
>TRBJ2-7|.|.|TRBV5-6|11
CASSLSGEQYF
TGTGCCAGCAGCTTGTCGGGGGAGCAGTACTTC
>TRBJ1-5|few|.|TRBV2|15
CASSKYRAMDQPQHF
TGTGCCAGCAGCAAATACAGGGCTATGGATCAGCCCCAGCATTTT
>TRBJ1-3|.|TRBD1|TRBV6-6|15
CASSAGQASGNTIYF
TGTGCCAGCAGTGCGGGACAGGCCTCTGGAAACACCATATATTTT
>TRBJ1-3|.|.|TRBV5-6|18
CASTPYAGTSRSGNTIYF
TGTGCCAGCACCCCTTACGCAGGAACCTCCCGCTCTGGAAACACCATATATTTT
>TRBJ1-3|.|TRBD1|TRBV12-3/TRBV12-4|13
CASVTGTGNTIYF
TGTGCCAGCGTGACAGGGACTGGAAACACCATATATTTT
>TRBJ2-7|.|TRBD1|TRBV5-1|16
CASSLESVQGGHEQYF
TGCGCCAGCAGCTTGGAGTCGGTACAGGGGGGTCACGAGCAGTACTTC
>TRBJ2-4|.|.|TRBV12-3/TRBV12-4|13
CASSLGTRNIQYF
TGTGCCAGCAGTTTAGGGACTCGAAACATTCAGTACTTC
>TRBJ1-4|.|.|TRBV5-5|14
CASNPGTTNEKLFF
TGTGCCAGCAACCCGGGGACAACTAATGAAAAACTGTTTTTT
>TRBJ1-4|.|TRBD1|TRBV18|15
CASSPPPGQLEKLFF
TGTGCCAGCTCACCACCCCCGGGACAGCTAGAAAAACTGTTTTTT
>TRBJ1-6|.|TRBD1|TRBV19|14
CASSSDRGTSPLHF
TGTGCCAGTAGTTCAGACAGGGGGACCTCACCCCTCCACTTT
>TRBJ2-7|.|.|TRBV2|12
CASGHPDSGQYF
TGTGCCAGCGGACACCCAGACTCGGGGCAGTACTTC
>TRBJ1-2|.|.|TRBV6-4|10
CASSPCGYTF
TGTGCCAGCAGCCCTTGTGGCTACACCTTC